The clone carrying this T cell receptor (beta chain) has a handful of counts. With molecular barcodes, quantitative 5'-RACE was used to make the TCR beta libraries. TCRdb fed the 5' RACE reads into MiXCR, producing one record per CDR3 protein. The table has about 160,000 distinct CDR3 sequences, around 18% seen once. The CDR3 has 15 amino acids. CDR1 and CDR2 (germline): ENHRY, SYGVKD. V gave up 6 bases and J gave up 2 bases; unmatched junction bases: 8. The record originates from a study of CD8 T cells in ankylosing spondylitis. Sequencing used blood, either unsorted or a sorted T cell fraction (not recorded which). The sequence derives from a male donor with ankylosing spondylitis or in good health (not recorded which). The chain has TRBV10-3 and TRBJ2-3; TRBD1 matches at 7 bases. CDR3 protein: CAIRRAGGYTDTQYF. Written as DNA, the CDR3 is TGTGCCATCAGGCGGGCAGGGGGTTACACAGATACGCAGTATTTT.